Following are 9 T cell receptor beta chains from one sample sequenced in a study of blood T cell repertoires in COVID-19. Here immunoSEQ multiplex PCR was the method, and the copy in TCRdb shows in-frame clones only, minus some. The table lists under 300,000 clones, 83% of them singletons. Sequencing input: peripheral blood. The receptor source for this set is a woman in her 50s who had recovered from COVID-19.

The V gene is TRBV28, the J gene TRBJ1-1; TRBD1 matches at 9 bases. CDR3 length equals 16 residues. After removal of 4 bases from V and 2 bases from J, the junction contained 8 bases not matched to a gene. CDR1 MDHEN and CDR2 SYDVKM come from the germline V gene. CDR3: CASSYGTGTTNTEAFF. CDR3 nucleotide sequence: TGTGCCAGCAGTTACGGGACAGGGACCACTAACACTGAAGCTTTCTTT.

This chain connects TRBV5-1 to TRBJ1-5; TRBD1 matches 8 bases. This CDR3 comprises 18 residues. Germline V gives CDR1 SGHRS, CDR2 YFSETQ. V lost 0 bases and J lost 2; bases outside the gene matches: 10. CDR3: CASSLDPAGGSGNQPQHF. The CDR3 DNA sequence: TGCGCCAGCAGCTTGGATCCCGCAGGGGGCTCTGGCAATCAGCCCCAGCATTTT.

The CDR3 reads CASSLGLAGGEDTQYF. CDR3 DNA sequence: TGTGCCAGCAGCCTGGGACTAGCGGGGGGGGAAGATACGCAGTATTTT. This chain uses TRBV28 with TRBJ2-3, with 16 nucleotides matching TRBD2. The CDR3 loop spans 16 amino acids. The V and J ends lost 6 bases and 5 bases, in that order; junction bases with no gene match: 5. Germline CDR1 reads MDHEN; CDR2 reads SYDVKM.

This chain joins TRBV5-6 and TRBJ2-2, with 10 bases fitting TRBD1. V shed 4 bases and J 4 bases; nucleotides not matched to a gene: 7. CDR3 length equals 16 residues. The germline CDR1 and CDR2 sequences are SGHDT and YYEEEE. The CDR3 nucleotides are TGTGCCAGCAGCATAAGGGACAGGGGTCCCACCGGGGAGCTGTTTTTT. Its protein product is CASSIRDRGPTGELFF.

This clone was detected ten times or more. This sequence joins TRBV19 and TRBJ2-1, with 7 bases fitting TRBD2. The V segment lost 2 bases and the J segment 7 bases; nucleotides outside the gene matches: 5. Looked up from germline, CDR1 is LNHDA and CDR2 is SQIVND (reference sequence). The CDR3 is made up of 14 amino acids. For the CDR3, the DNA is TGTGCCAGTAGTATATCGGGGGGTGCTAATGAGCAGTTCTTC. The encoded protein is CASSISGGANEQFF.

This CDR3 is CASSVAGDTYEQYF. For the CDR3, the DNA is TGTGCCAGCAGTGTAGCGGGGGATACCTACGAGCAGTACTTC. The chain carries TRBV27 and TRBJ2-7, with 9 positions matching TRBD2. Germline V lookup: CDR1 MNHEY, CDR2 SMNVEV (reference sequence). The CDR3 covers 14 residues. The V and J ends lost 5 bases and 2 bases, in that order; junction bases with no gene match: 4.

CDR3 in amino acids: CASSPGRLAGETDTQYF. In DNA, the CDR3 is TGTGCCAGCAGCCCCGGCCGGCTAGCGGGAGAAACAGATACGCAGTATTTT. The chain links TRBV11-2 to TRBJ2-3, with 10 bases aligning to TRBD2. This CDR3 has 17 residues. Unmatched junction bases numbered 11, after V lost 5 bases and J lost 3 bases. Germline CDR1 and CDR2: SGHAT and FQNNGV.

The chain has TRBV19 and TRBJ1-6; 7 bases fit TRBD1. The CDR3 totals 15 residues. The V segment lost 7 bases and the J segment 7 bases; nucleotides outside the gene matches: 10. Germline CDR1 LNHDA, CDR2 SQIVND (reference sequence). Here the CDR3 DNA reads TGTGCCAGTACCACTAGGGGCAGGGGGAATTCACCCCTCCACTTT. The encoded protein is CASTTRGRGNSPLHF.

The V call is TRBV4-1, the J call TRBJ2-7, with a tentative D call TRBD2 (5 bases). CDR3 length: 15 residues. Germline assignment: CDR1 MGHRA and CDR2 YSYEKL. The V gene lost 5 bases and the J gene lost 0 bases, with 14 bases spanning the gap. The CDR3 loop is CASSEWYRDSYEQYF. DNA of the CDR3: TGCGCCAGCAGCGAGTGGTACCGGGACTCCTACGAGCAGTACTTC.